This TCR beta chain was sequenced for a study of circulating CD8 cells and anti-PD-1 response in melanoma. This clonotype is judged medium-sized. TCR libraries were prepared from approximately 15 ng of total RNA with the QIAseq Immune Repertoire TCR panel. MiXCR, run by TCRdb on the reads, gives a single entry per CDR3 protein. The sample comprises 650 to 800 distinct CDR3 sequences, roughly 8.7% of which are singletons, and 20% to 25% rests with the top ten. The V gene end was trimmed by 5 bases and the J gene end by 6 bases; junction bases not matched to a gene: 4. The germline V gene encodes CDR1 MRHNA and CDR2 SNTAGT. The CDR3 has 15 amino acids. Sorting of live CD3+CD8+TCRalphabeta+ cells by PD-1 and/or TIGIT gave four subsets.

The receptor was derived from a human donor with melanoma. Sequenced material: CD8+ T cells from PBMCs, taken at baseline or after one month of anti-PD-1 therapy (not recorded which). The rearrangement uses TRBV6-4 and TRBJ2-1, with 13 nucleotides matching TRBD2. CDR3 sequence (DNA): TGTGCCAGCAGTCCTACTAGCGGGGGGGCCAATGAGCAGTTCTTC. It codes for CASSPTSGGANEQFF.